A single sample is the source of the 32 T cell receptor beta chains below, sequenced in a study of cytomegalovirus exposure and HLA in healthy donors. Both 60 Vbeta primers and 13 Jbeta primers went into the PCR. The method was immunoSEQ multiplex PCR; TCRdb's version includes in-frame clones alone and lacks a portion of them. The sample contains some 150,000 clones, roughly four fifths of which appear only once. Source material: PBMCs. These receptors originate from a human donor in good health.

This clone was detected a few times. The chain uses TRBV5-5 and TRBJ2-7; 8 bases line up with TRBD1. The CDR3 is 17 amino acids. The germline gives CDR1 SGHKS, CDR2 YYEKEE (reference sequence). V was clipped by 0 bases and J by 5 bases; unmatched bases: 13. CDR3 nucleotides: TGTGCCAGCAGCTTGGCCGTGCGGTTCAGGGGGCCAAACGAGCAGTACTTC. This codes for CASSLAVRFRGPNEQYF.

V is TRBV7-6 and J is TRBJ2-2; tentatively, D is TRBD1 (5 bases). Germline V gives CDR1 SGHVS, CDR2 FNYEAQ. Deletions cut 2 bases from V and 4 bases from J, with 8 bases between. The CDR3 sequence is 14 residues long. This CDR3 reads CASSLSRGTGELFF. The CDR3 DNA reads as TGTGCCAGCAGCTTAAGTAGGGGCACCGGGGAGCTGTTTTTT.

This clone showed up just a few times. This chain joins TRBV5-8 and TRBJ2-1, with 7 bases lining up with TRBD1. The length of the CDR3 is 13 residues. Germline V gene lookup returns CDR1 SGHTS and CDR2 YDEGEE. With V trimmed by 0 bases and J by 15 bases, 9 bases remained unmatched. Here the CDR3 reads CASSLVVRGNRFF. The CDR3, as DNA: TGTGCCAGCAGCTTGGTGGTCAGGGGGAATCGGTTCTTC.

This chain links TRBV6-6 with TRBJ2-2; TRBD2 is a possible D gene (6 bases). From germline, CDR1 is MNHNY and CDR2 SVGAGI (reference sequence). The CDR3 is 16 residues long. The ends were cut back, 6 bases at V and 7 bases at J, with 21 bases in the middle. CDR3 amino acids: CASSSGGVGSGGELFF. The CDR3 coding sequence is TGTGCCAGCAGCTCGGGTGGTGTGGGTAGCGGCGGGGAGCTGTTTTTT.

The V gene is TRBV5-6, the J gene TRBJ2-1; 8 bases line up with TRBD2. Germline V CDR1 and CDR2: SGHDT, YYEEEE. Trimming took 3 bases from V and 8 from J; bases not matched to a gene: 10. This CDR3 spans 15 amino acids. This CDR3 reads CASSSRIAGTDEQFF. The CDR3 bases are TGTGCCAGCAGCTCTCGAATAGCGGGAACGGATGAGCAGTTCTTC.

In this sample, this clone turned up a few times. The chain is built from TRBV5-1 and TRBJ2-3; perhaps TRBD2 as D (6 bases). Trimming left V 6 bases short and J 3 bases short, with 14 bases between. Germline V lookup: CDR1 SGHRS, CDR2 YFSETQ. The CDR3 spans 14 residues. The CDR3 sequence: CASNGPSVTDTQYF. The CDR3 bases are TGCGCCAGCAATGGTCCTAGCGTGACAGATACGCAGTATTTT.

This chain joins TRBV7-9 and TRBJ1-1; 10 positions match TRBD1. Losses at the gene ends were 5 bases for V and 6 bases for J; bases not matched to a gene: 9. This CDR3 is built from 15 residues. The germline CDR1 and CDR2 sequences are SEHNR and FQNEAQ (reference sequence). CDR3 DNA sequence: TGTGCCAGCAGCCTATCGGACAGGGGGGCGTCTGAAGCTTTCTTT. It is translated as CASSLSDRGASEAFF.

The chain employs TRBV6-6 and TRBJ1-1; TRBD1 is a possible D gene (5 bases). Germline lookup yields CDR1 MNHNY and CDR2 SVGAGI (reference sequence). V lost 10 bases and J 0 bases, leaving 12 bases between the germline ends. The CDR3 consists of 13 residues. CDR3 sequence reads: CATKTGVNTEAFF. CDR3 DNA: TGTGCCACCAAAACAGGAGTGAACACTGAAGCTTTCTTT.

This rearrangement joins TRBV19 to TRBJ2-7; 7 positions agree with TRBD1. From germline, CDR1 is LNHDA and CDR2 SQIVND (reference sequence). The CDR3 spans 15 residues. V lost 3 bases to trimming and J lost 2 bases; unmatched junction nucleotides: 7. CDR3 nucleotide sequence: TGTGCCAGTAGTATTTCAGGACAGGAGGCCTACGAGCAGTACTTC. Translating gives CASSISGQEAYEQYF.

Turning to this clone: The germline gene is not matched at one end of the junction; a read error may be the cause. The rearrangement joins TRBV10-3 to TRBJ1-3; D is uncertain. CDR3 size: 11 residues. Germline CDR1 ENHRY, CDR2 SYGVKD. CDR3: CATSPGNTIYF. CDR3 in DNA: TGTGCCACCAGTCCCGGGAACACCATATATTTT.

This chain connects TRBV30 to TRBJ2-7, with D possibly matching TRBD2 (6 bases). This CDR3 comprises 12 residues. Trimming removed 4 bases from V and 6 bases from J, with 13 bases in between. Germline V lookup: CDR1 GTSNPN, CDR2 SVGIG (reference sequence). CDR3 amino acids: CAWTRESGEQYF. The CDR3 DNA reads TGTGCCTGGACCCGGGAGTCGGGCGAGCAGTACTTC.

The chain carries TRBV19 and TRBJ2-7; 9 positions agree with TRBD2. The germline V gene has CDR1 LNHDA and CDR2 SQIVND (reference sequence). CDR3 size: 14 residues. V was clipped by 5 bases and J by 5 bases; unmatched bases: 7. The CDR3, as DNA: TGTGCCAGTAGTTTTAGCGGGAGTGGAGACGAGCAGTACTTC. Translated: CASSFSGSGDEQYF.

The chain combines TRBV7-9 with TRBJ2-2; tentatively, D is TRBD2 (6 bases). The ends were cut back, 8 bases at V and 4 bases at J, with 17 bases in the middle. The germline CDR1 and CDR2 sequences are SEHNR and FQNEAQ (reference sequence). CDR3 length: 15 amino acids. The CDR3 protein is CASSTSGTSTGELFF. CDR3 bases: TGTGCCAGCTCAACTTCCGGGACTTCCACCGGGGAGCTGTTTTTT.

The chain combines TRBV19 with TRBJ2-2; the match to TRBD2 covers 8 bases. The CDR3 has 14 amino acids. The V gene end was trimmed by 6 bases and the J gene end by 8 bases; junction bases not matched to a gene: 8. Looked up from germline, CDR1 is LNHDA and CDR2 is SQIVND (reference sequence). The CDR3 nucleotides read TGTGCCAGTAGGACACTAGCGGCGGGGGGGGAGCTGTTTTTT. Translating gives CASRTLAAGGELFF.

In its sample, this clone was seen once. The genes are TRBV10-1 and TRBJ2-1, with 7 bases matching TRBD1. There are 14 residues in the CDR3. With 2 bases clipped from V and 8 bases from J, the junction kept 6 bases outside the gene matches. The germline V gene has CDR1 WNHNN and CDR2 SYGVQD (reference sequence). The DNA for the CDR3 is TGCGCCAGCAGTGAGGGCCAGGGGGTCGATGAGCAGTTCTTC. Amino acids: CASSEGQGVDEQFF.

This chain joins TRBV13 and TRBJ2-1; TRBD2 is a possible D gene (6 bases). Trimming took off 5 bases at V and 9 bases at J, with 14 bases between the two ends. Germline CDR1 reads PRHDT; CDR2 reads FYEKMQ (reference sequence). The CDR3 runs to 13 residues. As DNA, the CDR3 is TGTGCCAGCAGCAAAGAGGAGGGAGGTGAGCAGTTCTTC. This sequence encodes CASSKEEGGEQFF.

The genes are TRBV7-8 and TRBJ2-1, with D uncertain. The CDR3 spans 15 residues. The germline V and J ends were trimmed by 2 bases and 5 bases, with 13 bases remaining between them. Germline V gene sequence: CDR1 SGHVS, CDR2 FQNEAQ. CDR3 DNA: TGTGCCAGCAGCTTATTGATCGCGCCTAACAATGAGCAGTTCTTC. Encoded protein: CASSLLIAPNNEQFF.

The rearrangement joins TRBV7-9 to TRBJ2-7, with 8 bases matching TRBD1. The CDR3 runs to 15 residues. Trimming cost V 5 bases and J 4 bases; bases outside gene matches: 10. CDR1 SEHNR and CDR2 FQNEAQ come from the germline V gene (reference sequence). The CDR3 DNA reads TGTGCCAGCAGCCCATCCGGGACAGGCTATTACGAGCAGTACTTC. Amino acid sequence: CASSPSGTGYYEQYF.

The genes are TRBV7-8 and TRBJ2-3, with a tentative D call TRBD2 (5 bases). The germline CDR1 and CDR2 sequences are SGHVS and FQNEAQ. The CDR3 consists of 16 residues. V was trimmed by 3 bases and J by 3 bases, leaving 16 bases between them. CDR3 sequence: CASSLPPGRGTDTQYF. The CDR3 nucleotides are TGTGCCAGCAGCTTGCCCCCGGGGAGAGGAACAGATACGCAGTATTTT.

The chain carries TRBV19 and TRBJ1-3; D gene unclear. Trimming stripped 5 bases from V and 0 bases from J, with 17 bases between. The CDR3 sequence is 17 residues long. Germline-derived CDR1 and CDR2 are LNHDA and SQIVND (reference sequence). The CDR3 DNA reads as TGTGCCAGTAGTGGTGCCTATCTGCAATTCTCTGGAAACACCATATATTTT. This encodes CASSGAYLQFSGNTIYF.

Worth noting for this clone: A read error may produce the germline difference seen at one junction end. The V gene is TRBV7-9, the J gene TRBJ2-7; D is perhaps TRBD1 (5 bases). The CDR3 sequence is 15 residues long. The germline gives CDR1 SEHNR, CDR2 FQNEAQ (reference sequence). The CDR3 sequence: CSSSLADSDSYEQYF. CDR3 DNA sequence: TGTTCCAGCAGCTTAGCAGACAGCGATTCCTACGAGCAGTACTTC.

The chain combines TRBV27 with TRBJ1-2; a possible D gene is TRBD1 (5 bases). Germline loops: CDR1 MNHEY, CDR2 SMNVEV (reference sequence). CDR3 length: 13 residues. V lost 3 bases and J 5 bases, leaving 10 bases between the germline ends. CDR3 sequence: CASSLGQQYGYTF. Written as DNA, the CDR3 is TGTGCCAGCAGTTTGGGGCAGCAATATGGCTACACCTTC.

The rearrangement uses TRBV5-1 and TRBJ2-1, with 10 positions matching TRBD1. This CDR3 is 15 amino acids long. Per germline, CDR1 SGHRS and CDR2 YFSETQ. Germline trimming cut 3 bases from V and 4 bases from J; bases unmatched to any gene: 4. Here the CDR3 reads CASSSTGGAYNEQFF. CDR3 DNA sequence: TGCGCCAGCAGCTCGACAGGGGGCGCTTACAATGAGCAGTTCTTC.

This clone was detected once. The chain couples TRBV6-5 to TRBJ2-7, with 9 positions matching TRBD2. The germline gives CDR1 MNHEY, CDR2 SVGAGI. The CDR3 is made up of 14 amino acids. V dropped 5 bases and J dropped 4; count of bases not matched to a gene: 6. CDR3 sequence reads: CASSPLAGNYEQYF. The CDR3 coding sequence is TGTGCCAGCAGTCCCCTAGCGGGGAATTACGAGCAGTACTTC.

This clone was counted only a few times. The genes are TRBV27 and TRBJ1-5; unclear D gene. V was clipped by 8 bases and J by 2 bases, with 13 bases between them. The CDR3 spans 14 residues. CDR1 is MNHEY, CDR2 SMNVEV, per germline (reference sequence). The CDR3 nucleotides are TGTGCCAGCCCGACTCTAAGTCGCAATCAGCCCCAGCATTTT. This translates into CASPTLSRNQPQHF.

This chain uses TRBV7-9 with TRBJ1-3; tentatively, D is TRBD1 (6 bases). The V gene's germline CDR1 is SEHNR and CDR2 FQNEAQ (reference sequence). This CDR3 has 13 amino acids. V lost 7 bases, J lost 5 bases, and 12 bases lay in between. DNA of the CDR3: TGTGCCAGCACCTCACAGGGTAGAAACACCATATATTTT. It encodes CASTSQGRNTIYF. The whole variable domain, filled in from reference TRBV7-9 and TRBJ1-3, reads DTGVSQNPRHKITKRGQNVTFRCDPISEHNRLYWYRQTLGQGPEFLTYFQNEAQLEKSRLLSDRFSAERPKGSFSTLEIQRTEQGDSAMYLCASTSQGRNTIYFGEGSWLTVV.

This clone was observed at least ten times. The gene calls are TRBV2 and TRBJ1-1; D gene unclear. Trimming stripped 6 bases from V and 6 bases from J, with 17 bases between. In germline, CDR1 is SNHLY, CDR2 FYNNEI. CDR3 size: 14 residues. This CDR3 is CASRALKGRAEAFF. The CDR3 nucleotides read TGTGCCAGCAGGGCCCTGAAAGGGAGGGCTGAAGCTTTCTTT.

This sequence joins TRBV9 and TRBJ1-1, with 7 nucleotides matching TRBD1. CDR3 length: 15 residues. CDR1 SGDLS and CDR2 YYNGEE come from the germline V gene. V shed 4 bases and J 0 bases; nucleotides not matched to a gene: 6. The CDR3 loop reads CASSPWDRVNTEAFF. The CDR3 DNA is TGTGCCAGCAGCCCATGGGACAGAGTGAACACTGAAGCTTTCTTT.

In this sample, this clone turned up a few times. The V call is TRBV11-2, the J call TRBJ2-5, with D tentatively TRBD1 (5 bases). This CDR3 region has 14 residues. Trimming removed 2 bases from V and 2 bases from J, with 9 bases in between. Germline V gene sequence: CDR1 SGHAT, CDR2 FQNNGV. The CDR3 reads CASSLIQGQETQYF. The CDR3 bases are TGTGCCAGCAGCTTAATCCAGGGACAAGAGACCCAGTACTTC. Supplemented by reference TRBV11-2 and TRBJ2-5, the full variable domain reads EAGVAQSPRYKIIEKRQSVAFWCNPISGHATLYWYQQILGQGPKLLIQFQNNGVVDDSQLPKDRFSAERLKGVDSTLKIQPAKLEDSAVYLCASSLIQGQETQYFGPGTRLLVL.

The rearrangement joins TRBV28 to TRBJ2-5, with TRBD1 identical over 7 bases. Germline values: CDR1 MDHEN, CDR2 SYDVKM. The J segment lost 5 bases and the V segment lost 8 bases, leaving 5 bases of the junction unmatched. CDR3 length: 12 residues. The chain's CDR3 is CASEGAGETQYF. The DNA for the CDR3 is TGTGCCAGCGAGGGGGCTGGCGAGACCCAGTACTTC.

The genes are TRBV11-1 and TRBJ2-5; TRBD2 matches 12 bases. The J call is uncertain, as TRBJ2-7 better fits the DNA end. Germline CDR1 and CDR2: SGHAT and FQDESV (reference sequence). The CDR3 spans 14 residues. CDR3 sequence (DNA): TGTGCCAGCAGCTCGACTAGCGGGAGATACGAGCAGTACTTC. Protein product: CASSSTSGRYEQYF.

This clone was seen just once. The J gene is TRBJ2-7, the V gene TRBV5-1; 7 positions agree with TRBD2. This CDR3 has 14 residues. V dropped 4 bases and J dropped 4; count of bases not matched to a gene: 8. In germline, CDR1 is SGHRS, CDR2 YFSETQ. The CDR3 DNA follows: TGCGCCAGCAGCCGACCGGGGGGTCCGTACGAGCAGTACTTC. Protein sequence: CASSRPGGPYEQYF.